These 24 T cell receptor beta chains originate from one sample sequenced in a study of blood T cell repertoires in COVID-19. Here immunoSEQ multiplex PCR was the method, and the copy in TCRdb shows in-frame clones only, minus some. The data show 150,000 to 200,000 clones, about 92% seen once. Sequenced sample: peripheral blood. These receptors were obtained from a woman in her sixties with COVID-19, enrolled during active disease.

This chain uses TRBV6-2 or TRBV6-3 with TRBJ2-7; 9 nucleotides agree with TRBD2. Germline-derived CDR1 and CDR2 are MNHEY and SVGEGT. The junction had 5 bases not matched to a gene; V was cut back by 3 bases and J by 2 bases. The CDR3 totals 15 residues. The CDR3 reads CASSYSGGATYEQYF. The CDR3, as DNA: TGTGCCAGCAGTTATAGCGGGGGCGCCACCTACGAGCAGTACTTC.

The chain links TRBV9 to TRBJ2-7, with 7 bases matching TRBD2. The V gene's germline CDR1 is SGDLS and CDR2 YYNGEE. CDR3 length equals 14 residues. J was trimmed by 3 bases and V by 3 bases; bases with no gene match: 6. The CDR3 is CASSALGEGYEQYF. The CDR3 bases are TGTGCCAGCAGCGCGTTAGGGGAGGGCTACGAGCAGTACTTC.

This sequence joins TRBV6-6 and TRBJ1-1, with a weak D call TRBD1 (5 bases). The CDR3 consists of 11 residues. Trimming took 6 bases from V and 5 from J, leaving 7 bases between them. CDR1 and CDR2 (germline): MNHNY, SVGAGI (reference sequence). CDR3 nucleotides: TGTGCCAGCAGGGGGGGGACTGAAGCTTTCTTT. This codes for CASRGGTEAFF.

This sequence joins TRBV19 and TRBJ1-5, with 9 bases aligning to TRBD1. Germline-derived CDR1 and CDR2 are LNHDA and SQIVND (reference sequence). This CDR3 contains 20 residues. J was trimmed by 5 bases and V by 6 bases; bases with no gene match: 23. This CDR3 reads CASSYGWGGQGTRTHQPQHF. In DNA form, the CDR3 reads TGTGCCAGTAGCTATGGGTGGGGTGGACAGGGGACTCGAACCCATCAGCCCCAGCATTTT.

V gene TRBV9 combines with J gene TRBJ2-1; D is possibly TRBD2 (5 bases). Trimming stripped 4 bases from V and 1 base from J, with 12 bases between. Germline CDR1 reads SGDLS; CDR2 reads YYNGEE. CDR3 length: 15 amino acids. The CDR3 DNA sequence: TGTGCCAGCAGCCTGGACTCCCAATCCTACAATGAGCAGTTCTTC. Protein sequence: CASSLDSQSYNEQFF.

The chain employs TRBV6-6 and TRBJ2-3, with 9 bases aligning to TRBD1. The CDR3 has 14 residues. Germline CDR1 and CDR2: MNHNY and SVGAGI (reference sequence). Trimming at V came to 6 bases and at J to 3 bases, leaving 4 bases not matched to a gene. The DNA for the CDR3 is TGTGCCAGCAGCAGGGACAGGGAGACAGATACGCAGTATTTT. Translation: CASSRDRETDTQYF.

This chain connects TRBV7-2 to TRBJ2-5; 8 bases fit TRBD2. The germline gives CDR1 SGHTA, CDR2 FQGNSA. The CDR3 sequence is 16 residues long. V was pared by 3 bases and J by 2 bases, with 8 bases of the junction left unmatched. The CDR3 protein is CASSFTSAGGQETQYF. The CDR3 DNA reads as TGTGCCAGCAGCTTTACCAGCGCGGGGGGACAAGAGACCCAGTACTTC. Complete variable domain (other parts from reference TRBV7-2 and TRBJ2-5): GAGVSQSPSNKVTEKGKDVELRCDPISGHTALYWYRQSLGQGLEFLIYFQGNSAPDKSGLPSDRFSAERTGGSVSTLTIQRTQQEDSAVYLCASSFTSAGGQETQYFGPGTRLLVL.

The V and J genes are TRBV4-2 and TRBJ1-1; TRBD1 matches 7 bases. The CDR3 is 14 amino acids. Per germline, CDR1 LGHNA and CDR2 YNFKEQ. V was clipped by 6 bases and J by 4 bases; unmatched bases: 8. The CDR3 sequence: CASRERQGSTEAFF. The CDR3 DNA is TGTGCCAGCAGGGAAAGACAGGGATCCACTGAAGCTTTCTTT.

The chain is built from TRBV6-2 or TRBV6-3 and TRBJ2-3, with 14 bases that match TRBD2. This CDR3 comprises 18 residues. V gave up 0 bases and J gave up 4 bases; unmatched junction bases: 6. In germline, CDR1 is MNHEY, CDR2 SVGEGT. Here the CDR3 reads CASSYSRTSGGPADTQYF. The CDR3 DNA reads TGTGCCAGCAGTTACTCGCGGACTAGCGGGGGGCCGGCAGATACGCAGTATTTT.

This chain links TRBV9 with TRBJ1-5; 8 bases align to TRBD1. Per germline, CDR1 SGDLS and CDR2 YYNGEE. This CDR3 comprises 16 residues. J lost 7 bases, V lost 3 bases, and 12 bases had no gene match. Here the CDR3 reads CASSGGRPGGDQPQHF. The CDR3 DNA reads TGTGCCAGCAGCGGGGGGCGGCCAGGGGGCGACCAGCCCCAGCATTTT.

The table lists this clone with a few counts. This chain connects TRBV7-9 to TRBJ1-2, with 7 positions matching TRBD1. This CDR3 spans 16 amino acids. V dropped 5 bases and J dropped 3; count of bases not matched to a gene: 12. Germline CDR1 and CDR2: SEHNR and FQNEAQ (reference sequence). The CDR3 sequence is CASSPRRRTGDYGYTF. CDR3 nucleotide sequence: TGTGCCAGCAGCCCTAGGCGCAGGACAGGTGACTATGGCTACACCTTC.

The chain joins TRBV6-1 to TRBJ1-1, with a tentative D call TRBD1 (6 bases). Trimming left V 4 bases short and J 0 bases short, with 15 bases between. The germline V gene has CDR1 MNHNS and CDR2 SASEGT. CDR3 size: 16 residues. CDR3 DNA sequence: TGTGCCAGCAGTGGGAAAGGGGGTCTGATGAACACTGAAGCTTTCTTT. Its translation: CASSGKGGLMNTEAFF.

This chain connects TRBV5-6 to TRBJ1-2, with D maybe TRBD1 (5 bases). The CDR3 runs 15 residues. Germline CDR1 and CDR2: SGHDT and YYEEEE. The V gene lost 0 bases and the J gene lost 4 bases, with 13 bases spanning the gap. CDR3 amino acids: CASSLGRVSPYGYTF. CDR3 DNA: TGTGCCAGCAGCTTGGGCAGGGTATCCCCCTATGGCTACACCTTC.

J is TRBJ2-2 and V is TRBV19, with 7 nucleotides matching TRBD1. The CDR3 is made up of 18 amino acids. Germline V gene data show CDR1 as LNHDA and CDR2 as SQIVND (reference sequence). The V gene end was trimmed by 3 bases and the J gene end by 1 base; junction bases not matched to a gene: 11. CDR3 region: CASSIRLVRTGNTGELFF. CDR3 DNA sequence: TGTGCCAGTAGTATCCGCTTAGTGAGGACAGGGAACACCGGGGAGCTGTTTTTT. The full variable domain, rest sourced from reference TRBV19 and TRBJ2-2, is DGGITQSPKYLFRKEGQNVTLSCEQNLNHDAMYWYRQDPGQGLRLIYYSQIVNDFQKGDIAEGYSVSREKKESFPLTVTSAQKNPTAFYLCASSIRLVRTGNTGELFFGEGSRLTVL.

This chain connects TRBV7-9 to TRBJ1-6, with 7 bases identical to TRBD1. Looked up from germline, CDR1 is SEHNR and CDR2 is FQNEAQ (reference sequence). The ends lost 5 bases at V and 10 bases at J; junction bases unmatched: 11. The CDR3 contains 15 residues. CDR3 in DNA: TGTGCCAGCAGCCGAGGTCGGACAGGAGAGTCACCCCTCCACTTT. Protein sequence: CASSRGRTGESPLHF.

The chain carries TRBV19 and TRBJ1-2, with 10 bases lining up with TRBD1. Germline V gene data show CDR1 as LNHDA and CDR2 as SQIVND (reference sequence). The J segment lost 4 bases and the V segment lost 6 bases, leaving 8 bases of the junction unmatched. This CDR3 contains 15 residues. CDR3 protein: CASSMDRGKPYGYTF. CDR3 DNA: TGTGCCAGTAGCATGGACAGGGGGAAACCCTATGGCTACACCTTC. Full variable domain (missing parts from reference TRBV19 and TRBJ1-2): DGGITQSPKYLFRKEGQNVTLSCEQNLNHDAMYWYRQDPGQGLRLIYYSQIVNDFQKGDIAEGYSVSREKKESFPLTVTSAQKNPTAFYLCASSMDRGKPYGYTFGSGTRLTVV.

The chain combines TRBV7-9 with TRBJ1-5; TRBD1 aligns across 7 bases. V gave up 6 bases and J gave up 4 bases; unmatched junction bases: 9. Per germline, CDR1 SEHNR and CDR2 FQNEAQ (reference sequence). CDR3 length equals 15 residues. CDR3 in amino acids: CASSSTGNPNQPQHF. CDR3 DNA sequence: TGTGCCAGCAGTTCGACAGGGAACCCAAATCAGCCCCAGCATTTT.

The chain carries TRBV9 and TRBJ2-2; D ambiguous. This CDR3 has 14 residues. Germline V gene data show CDR1 as SGDLS and CDR2 as YYNGEE. V gave up 0 bases and J gave up 3 bases, with 6 bases separating them. The CDR3 loop is CASSVVQDTGELFF. The CDR3 DNA follows: TGTGCCAGCAGCGTAGTTCAGGACACCGGGGAGCTGTTTTTT.

Comments on this clone: Other nucleotide sequences from this sample produce the same CDR3. This chain links TRBV25-1 with TRBJ1-5; a weak D match, TRBD1 (6 bases). Germline V gene data show CDR1 as MGHDK and CDR2 as SYGVNS. CDR3 length: 14 amino acids. Trimming cost V 2 bases and J 3 bases, with 8 bases left between them. CDR3 in DNA: TGTGCCAGCAGTGAAACAGGGTTCAATCAGCCCCAGCATTTT. This gives the protein CASSETGFNQPQHF.

In DNA form, the CDR3 reads TGTGCCAGCAGCTTACCAGCGGCTGGGCATGAAAAACTGTTTTTT. This translates into CASSLPAAGHEKLFF. The chain carries TRBV5-6 and TRBJ1-4; D call uncertain. This CDR3 spans 15 amino acids. Trimming shortened V by 2 bases and J by 6 bases, and 14 bases separated the two germline ends. The germline CDR1 and CDR2 sequences are SGHDT and YYEEEE.

The rearrangement uses TRBV7-9 and TRBJ1-5; possibly TRBD1 for D (5 bases). Germline lookup yields CDR1 SEHNR and CDR2 FQNEAQ (reference sequence). This CDR3 is 16 amino acids long. V was pared by 1 base and J by 0 bases, with 10 bases between. CDR3 protein: CASSLGGGDSNQPQHF. The DNA of the CDR3 is TGTGCCAGCAGCTTAGGAGGAGGGGATAGCAATCAGCCCCAGCATTTT.

This clone appeared once. The V and J genes are TRBV5-5 and TRBJ1-1, with D possibly matching TRBD1 (5 bases). Germline CDR1 and CDR2: SGHKS and YYEKEE (reference sequence). This CDR3 region has 20 residues. V was cut by 4 bases and J by 0 bases, with 28 bases left in between. CDR3 sequence (DNA): TGTGCCAGCAGCCCTGAAGATGGGGCTCTGTTAGCGGTTTTGAACACTGAAGCTTTCTTT. Its translation: CASSPEDGALLAVLNTEAFF.

The chain links TRBV4-2 to TRBJ2-4; TRBD2 aligns across 12 bases. The CDR3 is 17 amino acids. J gave up 5 bases and V 0 bases, and 5 bases lay outside the gene matches. Germline V gene data show CDR1 as LGHNA and CDR2 as YNFKEQ. CDR3: CASSQDASGGAENIQYF. CDR3 DNA: TGTGCCAGCAGCCAAGATGCTAGCGGGGGGGCCGAAAACATTCAGTACTTC.

The CDR3 reads CASYAQRGYADTQYF. The CDR3 DNA sequence: TGTGCCAGCTACGCCCAGCGTGGTTATGCAGATACGCAGTATTTT. This rearrangement joins TRBV6-5 to TRBJ2-3; D gene unclear. The ends were cut back, 8 bases at V and 4 bases at J, with 19 bases in the middle. The V gene's germline CDR1 is MNHEY and CDR2 SVGAGI. The CDR3 has 15 residues.